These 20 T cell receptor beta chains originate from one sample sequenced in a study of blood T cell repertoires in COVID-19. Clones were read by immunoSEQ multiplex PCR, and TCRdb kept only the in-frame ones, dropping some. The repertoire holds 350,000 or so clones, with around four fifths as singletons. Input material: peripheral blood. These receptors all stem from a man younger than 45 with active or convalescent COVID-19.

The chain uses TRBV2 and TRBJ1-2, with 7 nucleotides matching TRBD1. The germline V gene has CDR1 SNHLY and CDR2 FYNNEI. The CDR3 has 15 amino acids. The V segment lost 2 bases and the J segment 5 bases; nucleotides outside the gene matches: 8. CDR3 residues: CASSERRDSFYGYTF. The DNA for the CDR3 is TGTGCCAGCAGTGAACGACGGGACAGCTTTTATGGCTACACCTTC.

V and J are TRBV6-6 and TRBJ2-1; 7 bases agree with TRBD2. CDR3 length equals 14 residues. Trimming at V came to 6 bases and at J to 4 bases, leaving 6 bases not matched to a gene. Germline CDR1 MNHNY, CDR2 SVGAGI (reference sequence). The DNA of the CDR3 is TGTGCCAGCAGCTCCACTAGCGAGTACAATGAGCAGTTCTTC. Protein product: CASSSTSEYNEQFF.

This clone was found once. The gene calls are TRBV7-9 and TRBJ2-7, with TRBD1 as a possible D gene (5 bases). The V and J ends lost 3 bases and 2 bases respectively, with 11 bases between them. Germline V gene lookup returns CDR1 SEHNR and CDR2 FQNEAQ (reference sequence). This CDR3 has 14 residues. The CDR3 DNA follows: TGTGCCAGCAGCTTGGCAGGGTCCCCCTACGAGCAGTACTTC. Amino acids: CASSLAGSPYEQYF.

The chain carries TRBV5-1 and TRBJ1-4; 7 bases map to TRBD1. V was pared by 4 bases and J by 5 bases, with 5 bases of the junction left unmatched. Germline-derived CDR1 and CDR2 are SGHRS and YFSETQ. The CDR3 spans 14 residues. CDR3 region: CASSLDRLNEKLFF. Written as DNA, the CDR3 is TGCGCCAGCAGCCTGGACAGGCTGAATGAAAAACTGTTTTTT. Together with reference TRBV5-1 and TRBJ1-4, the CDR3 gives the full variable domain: KAGVTQTPRYLIKTRGQQVTLSCSPISGHRSVSWYQQTPGQGLQFLFEYFSETQRNKGNFPGRFSGRQFSNSRSEMNVSTLELGDSALYLCASSLDRLNEKLFFGSGTQLSVL.

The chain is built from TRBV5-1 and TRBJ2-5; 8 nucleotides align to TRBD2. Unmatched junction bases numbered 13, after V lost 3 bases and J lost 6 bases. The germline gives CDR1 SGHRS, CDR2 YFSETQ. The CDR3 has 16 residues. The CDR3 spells CASSYTPGGAAKTQYF. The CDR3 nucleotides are TGCGCCAGCAGCTACACCCCCGGGGGGGCCGCGAAGACCCAGTACTTC. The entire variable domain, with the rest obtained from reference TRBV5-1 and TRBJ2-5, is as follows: KAGVTQTPRYLIKTRGQQVTLSCSPISGHRSVSWYQQTPGQGLQFLFEYFSETQRNKGNFPGRFSGRQFSNSRSEMNVSTLELGDSALYLCASSYTPGGAAKTQYFGPGTRLLVL.

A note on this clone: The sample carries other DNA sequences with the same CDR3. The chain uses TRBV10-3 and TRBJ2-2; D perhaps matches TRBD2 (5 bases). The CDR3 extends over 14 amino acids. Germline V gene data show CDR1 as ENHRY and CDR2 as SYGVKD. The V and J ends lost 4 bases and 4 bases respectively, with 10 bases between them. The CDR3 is CAISGTGGTGELFF. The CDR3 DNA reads TGTGCCATCAGTGGGACTGGAGGCACCGGGGAGCTGTTTTTT.

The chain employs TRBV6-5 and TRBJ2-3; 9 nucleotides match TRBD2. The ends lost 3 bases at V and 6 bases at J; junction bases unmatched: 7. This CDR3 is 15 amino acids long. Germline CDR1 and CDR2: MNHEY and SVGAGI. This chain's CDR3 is CASSYSGSSTDTQYF. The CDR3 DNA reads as TGTGCCAGCAGTTATAGCGGGAGCTCGACGGATACGCAGTATTTT.

In DNA form, the CDR3 reads TGCGCCAGCAGCTTGAGGCTAGCGGGACCAAGGGAGCAGTACTTC. Translated: CASSLRLAGPREQYF. V usage is TRBV5-1 and J usage is TRBJ2-7, with 9 bases matching TRBD2. V shed 1 base and J 7 bases; nucleotides not matched to a gene: 9. This CDR3 is built from 15 residues. Germline CDR1 reads SGHRS; CDR2 reads YFSETQ.

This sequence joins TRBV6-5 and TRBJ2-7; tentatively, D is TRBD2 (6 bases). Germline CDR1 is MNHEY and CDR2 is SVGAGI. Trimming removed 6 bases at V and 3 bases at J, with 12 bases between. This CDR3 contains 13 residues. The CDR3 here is CASRRDASYEQYF. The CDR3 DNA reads TGTGCCAGCAGGCGGGACGCGAGCTACGAGCAGTACTTC.

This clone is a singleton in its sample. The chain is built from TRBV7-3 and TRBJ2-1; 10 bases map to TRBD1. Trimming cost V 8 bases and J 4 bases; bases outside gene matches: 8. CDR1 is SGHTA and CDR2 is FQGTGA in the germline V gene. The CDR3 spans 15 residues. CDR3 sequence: CASGVDRGEYNEQFF. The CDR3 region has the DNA TGTGCCAGCGGCGTGGACAGGGGGGAATACAATGAGCAGTTCTTC.

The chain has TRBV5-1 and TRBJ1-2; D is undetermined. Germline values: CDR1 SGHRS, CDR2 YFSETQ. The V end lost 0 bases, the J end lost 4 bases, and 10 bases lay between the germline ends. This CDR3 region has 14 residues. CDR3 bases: TGCGCCAGCAGCTTGGCCCGGGGAGGCTATGGCTACACCTTC. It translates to CASSLARGGYGYTF.

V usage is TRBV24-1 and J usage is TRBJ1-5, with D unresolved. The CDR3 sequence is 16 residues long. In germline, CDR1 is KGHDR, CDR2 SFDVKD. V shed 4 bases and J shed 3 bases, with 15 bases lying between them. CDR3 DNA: TGTGCCACCAGTGACCCCAACAGTGACCCCAATCAGCCCCAGCATTTT. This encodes CATSDPNSDPNQPQHF.

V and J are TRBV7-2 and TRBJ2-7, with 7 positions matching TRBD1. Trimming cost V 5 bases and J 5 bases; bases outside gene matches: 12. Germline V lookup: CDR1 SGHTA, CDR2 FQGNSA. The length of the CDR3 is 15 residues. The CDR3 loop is CASSAWTGRFDEQYF. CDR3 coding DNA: TGTGCCAGCAGCGCCTGGACAGGAAGGTTCGACGAGCAGTACTTC.

CDR3 nucleotides: TGTGCCAGCAGTAGCGGGGTTTCTAATGAAAAACTGTTTTTT. Encoded protein: CASSSGVSNEKLFF. The V call is TRBV2, the J call TRBJ1-4; D not certain. Trimming removed 5 bases from V and 3 bases from J, with 10 bases in between. In germline, CDR1 is SNHLY, CDR2 FYNNEI. This CDR3 spans 14 amino acids. The full variable domain, completed using reference TRBV2 and TRBJ1-4, is EPEVTQTPSHQVTQMGQEVILRCVPISNHLYFYWYRQILGQKVEFLVSFYNNEISEKSEIFDDQFSVERPDGSNFTLKIRSTKLEDSAMYFCASSSGVSNEKLFFGSGTQLSVL.

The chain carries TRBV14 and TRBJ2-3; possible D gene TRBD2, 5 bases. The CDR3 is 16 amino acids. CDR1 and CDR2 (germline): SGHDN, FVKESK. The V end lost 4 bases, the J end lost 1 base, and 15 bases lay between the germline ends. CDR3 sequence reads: CASSPFSGGGTDTQYF. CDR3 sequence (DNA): TGTGCCAGCAGCCCCTTCTCCGGAGGAGGCACAGATACGCAGTATTTT. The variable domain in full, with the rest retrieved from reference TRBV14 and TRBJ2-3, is EAGVTQFPSHSVIEKGQTVTLRCDPISGHDNLYWYRRVMGKEIKFLLHFVKESKQDESGMPNNRFLAERTGGTYSTLKVQPAELEDSGVYFCASSPFSGGGTDTQYFGPGTRLTVL.

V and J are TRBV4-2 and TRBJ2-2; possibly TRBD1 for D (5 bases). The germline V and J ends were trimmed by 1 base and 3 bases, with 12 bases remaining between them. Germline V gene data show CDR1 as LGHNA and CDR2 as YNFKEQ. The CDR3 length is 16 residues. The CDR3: CASSQAILTDTGELFF. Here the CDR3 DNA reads TGTGCCAGCAGCCAAGCCATTTTGACAGACACCGGGGAGCTGTTTTTT.

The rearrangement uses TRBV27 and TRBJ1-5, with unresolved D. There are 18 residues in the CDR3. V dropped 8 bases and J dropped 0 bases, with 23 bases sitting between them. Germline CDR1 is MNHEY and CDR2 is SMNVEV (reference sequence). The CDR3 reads CASSSLVGFGHSNQPQHF. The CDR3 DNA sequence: TGTGCCAGCTCCTCCCTCGTGGGCTTCGGCCATAGCAATCAGCCCCAGCATTTT.

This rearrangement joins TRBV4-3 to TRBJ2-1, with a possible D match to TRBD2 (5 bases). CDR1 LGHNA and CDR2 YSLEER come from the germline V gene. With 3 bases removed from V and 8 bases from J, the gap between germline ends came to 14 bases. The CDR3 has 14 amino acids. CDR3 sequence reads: CASSHSDSADEQFF. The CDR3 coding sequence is TGCGCCAGCAGCCACTCGGACTCCGCGGATGAGCAGTTCTTC.

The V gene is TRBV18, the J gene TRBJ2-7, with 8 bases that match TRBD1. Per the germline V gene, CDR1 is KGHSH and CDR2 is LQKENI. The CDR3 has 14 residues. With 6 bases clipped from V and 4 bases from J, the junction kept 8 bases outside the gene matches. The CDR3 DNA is TGTGCCAGCTCGCGCAACAGGGGGGATTACGAGCAGTACTTC. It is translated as CASSRNRGDYEQYF.

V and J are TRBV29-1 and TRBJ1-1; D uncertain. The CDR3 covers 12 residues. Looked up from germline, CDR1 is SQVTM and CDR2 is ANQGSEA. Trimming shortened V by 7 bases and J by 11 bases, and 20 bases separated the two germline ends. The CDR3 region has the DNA TGCAGCGCAAGCTTTACGCGGGAGGACGCTTTCTTT. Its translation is CSASFTREDAFF.